This T cell receptor (beta chain) was identified in a study of long-term antiretroviral therapy in people with HIV. On this clone itself: Its antigen remains unidentified.

Overall study findings and caveats: Investigators report no available data on ART adherence, viral resistance or therapy changes.

Assay version v3.0 of immunoSEQ was used, and it was run at survey level. Libraries were prepared by immunoSEQ multiplex PCR; TCRdb keeps only in-frame clonotypes and omits some of them. This sample has over 25,000 clones, with over 75% found just once. Per the germline V gene, CDR1 is SGHDN and CDR2 is FVKESK. Trimming left V 4 bases short and J 8 bases short, with 16 bases between. The CDR3 extends over 14 amino acids. V usage is TRBV14 and J usage is TRBJ2-3; D not certain. The sequencing here drew on unsorted PBMCs, taken 1.1 years before starting antiretroviral therapy. The receptor was isolated from a woman in her 30s with HIV. CDR3 loop: CASSPLGDQVTQYF. The CDR3 DNA reads as TGTGCCAGCAGCCCCCTTGGGGATCAAGTTACGCAGTATTTT.